These 20 T cell receptor beta chains were all obtained from the same sample, sequenced in a study of shared clonotypes between healthy human individuals. Clones were sequenced by immunoSEQ multiplex PCR, and TCRdb holds only the in-frame ones, with some missing. Of approximately 1,500,000 clones listed, around 98% were seen once; the top ten hold approximately 0.44%. The sequenced material came from naive CD4+ T cells sorted from blood. Subset described: CD45RA+ positively selected. These receptors originate from a man aged 30 to 39 in good health.

The chain couples TRBV28 to TRBJ2-7; D unclear. The CDR3 runs to 13 residues. The V end lost 2 bases, the J end lost 2 bases, and 7 bases lay between the germline ends. Germline V gene lookup returns CDR1 MDHEN and CDR2 SYDVKM. CDR3 sequence: CASSLGLPYEQYF. The CDR3 DNA is TGTGCCAGCAGTTTAGGGCTCCCCTACGAGCAGTACTTC.

The chain uses TRBV7-4 and TRBJ2-7; possibly TRBD1 for D (6 bases). Germline V gene data show CDR1 as SGHVT and CDR2 as SQSDAQ. The CDR3 contains 14 residues. Trimming cost V 3 bases and J 3 bases, with 12 bases left between them. CDR3 DNA sequence: TGTGCCAGCAGCTTCACGACAGGATTCTACGAGCAGTACTTC. Amino acids: CASSFTTGFYEQYF.

The chain is built from TRBV19 and TRBJ2-5; 7 bases agree with TRBD1. V dropped 1 base and J dropped 4; count of bases not matched to a gene: 9. CDR1 LNHDA and CDR2 SQIVND come from the germline V gene (reference sequence). The CDR3 has 16 amino acids. The CDR3 is CASSIGPGGLIETQYF. In DNA form, the CDR3 reads TGTGCCAGTAGTATAGGACCAGGGGGTTTAATAGAGACCCAGTACTTC.

This chain uses TRBV10-3 with TRBJ2-3; TRBD1 might be the D (5 bases). V gave up 2 bases and J gave up 4 bases, with 16 bases separating them. The CDR3 extends over 16 amino acids. Germline CDR1 reads ENHRY; CDR2 reads SYGVKD. The CDR3 reads CAISERARVGPDTQYF. Written as DNA, the CDR3 is TGTGCCATCAGTGAGAGGGCCAGGGTGGGCCCAGATACGCAGTATTTT.

The chain uses TRBV27 and TRBJ2-1; maybe TRBD2 (6 bases). V lost 2 bases to trimming and J lost 7 bases, with 12 bases between them. Germline CDR1 and CDR2: MNHEY and SMNVEV (reference sequence). CDR3 length equals 14 residues. CDR3 sequence (DNA): TGTGCCAGCAGTTTAGCGGGAATGGGTAATGAGCAGTTCTTC. It translates to CASSLAGMGNEQFF.

The chain is built from TRBV10-3 and TRBJ1-1; the D gene is possibly TRBD1 (6 bases). This CDR3 has 12 residues. Germline CDR1 is ENHRY and CDR2 is SYGVKD. Trimming removed 2 bases from V and 10 bases from J, with 11 bases in between. This chain's CDR3 is CAISERKGGAFF. DNA of the CDR3: TGTGCCATCAGTGAGAGGAAGGGGGGAGCTTTCTTT.

This chain uses TRBV9 with TRBJ2-1; 9 nucleotides agree with TRBD1. Germline trimming cut 0 bases from V and 4 bases from J; bases unmatched to any gene: 2. The CDR3 is 15 residues long. Germline loops: CDR1 SGDLS, CDR2 YYNGEE. The CDR3 sequence: CASSVDRGLYNEQFF. For the CDR3, the DNA is TGTGCCAGCAGCGTAGACAGGGGGCTGTACAATGAGCAGTTCTTC.

This rearrangement joins TRBV28 to TRBJ1-4; a weak D match, TRBD1 (5 bases). CDR1 and CDR2 from the germline V gene are MDHEN and SYDVKM. The CDR3 covers 16 residues. Trimming stripped 5 bases from V and 5 bases from J, with 18 bases between. CDR3: CASSPPNPGRNEKLFF. In DNA form, the CDR3 reads TGTGCCAGCAGTCCGCCTAATCCGGGACGAAATGAAAAACTGTTTTTT.

The chain carries TRBV11-2 and TRBJ2-7, with D hard to call. V was shortened by 3 bases and J by 4 bases, with 10 bases between the two germline ends. The CDR3 extends over 13 amino acids. Germline values: CDR1 SGHAT, CDR2 FQNNGV. Here the CDR3 DNA reads TGTGCCAGCAGCTTTACGAACAAATACGAGCAGTACTTC. Its translation: CASSFTNKYEQYF.

The V and J genes are TRBV21-1 and TRBJ2-7; the DNA was not compared with TRBD2, the D call given in the table. TRBV21-1 is an annotated pseudogene. The CDR3 runs 14 residues. The CDR3 protein is CASRPSGRSYEQYF. In DNA form, the CDR3 reads TGTGCCAGCAGGCCTAGCGGGAGATCGTACGAGCAGTACTTC.

The chain carries TRBV6-5 and TRBJ2-7; D is possibly TRBD1 (6 bases). Trimming removed 6 bases from V and 1 base from J, with 16 bases in between. The length of the CDR3 is 15 residues. Germline V lookup: CDR1 MNHEY, CDR2 SVGAGI. The CDR3 sequence: CASSQRQVLSYEQYF. The CDR3 DNA reads TGTGCCAGCAGCCAAAGACAGGTCCTTTCCTACGAGCAGTACTTC.

As regards this clone: At the DNA level, this CDR3 is encoded by other sequences in the same sample as well. V gene TRBV5-1 combines with J gene TRBJ2-7, with D unclear. CDR1 is SGHRS, CDR2 YFSETQ, per germline. Trimming pared 2 bases from V and 0 bases from J, leaving 9 bases between. The CDR3 totals 14 residues. The chain's CDR3 is CASSLSGSSYEQYF. The CDR3 DNA reads TGCGCCAGCAGCTTATCAGGAAGCTCCTACGAGCAGTACTTC.

CDR3 sequence reads: CASSYWSGDGNEQFF. In nucleotides, the CDR3 is TGTGCCAGCAGTTACTGGTCAGGGGACGGTAATGAGCAGTTCTTC. This rearrangement joins TRBV6-6 to TRBJ2-1, with D perhaps matching TRBD1 (6 bases). CDR3 size: 15 residues. The germline CDR1 and CDR2 sequences are MNHNY and SVGAGI (reference sequence). V shed 1 base and J shed 7 bases, with 14 bases lying between them.

The V call is TRBV5-1, the J call TRBJ1-2, with D unclear. Per germline, CDR1 SGHRS and CDR2 YFSETQ. The CDR3 runs 15 residues. The ends were cut back, 0 bases at V and 2 bases at J, with 11 bases in the middle. DNA for the CDR3: TGCGCCAGCAGCTTGGCCTGGGTAGACAACTATGGCTACACCTTC. Protein: CASSLAWVDNYGYTF.

The rearrangement joins TRBV5-4 to TRBJ2-5, with D possibly being TRBD2 (6 bases). The CDR3 extends over 15 amino acids. Germline V CDR1 and CDR2: SGHNT, YYREEE (reference sequence). Trimming shortened V by 2 bases and J by 5 bases, and 16 bases separated the two germline ends. The CDR3 nucleotides are TGTGCCAGCAGCTTTAGGGGCGGGATAATGGAGACCCAGTACTTC. It specifies CASSFRGGIMETQYF.

The chain employs TRBV6-7 and TRBJ1-5, with D hard to call. TRBV6-7 is marked as an open reading frame, function uncertain. Deletions cut 10 bases from V and 7 bases from J, with 26 bases between. This CDR3 has 16 residues. CDR3 region: CANSVMTEDPRQPQHF. The CDR3, as DNA: TGTGCCAACTCCGTAATGACGGAAGACCCCAGACAGCCCCAGCATTTT.

This chain joins TRBV19 and TRBJ1-1; D gene ambiguous. V lost 7 bases and J 3 bases, leaving 15 bases between the germline ends. This CDR3 comprises 14 residues. Germline CDR1 reads LNHDA; CDR2 reads SQIVND (reference sequence). As DNA, the CDR3 is TGTGCCAGTAACGACGTCGGCCGGTACACTGAAGCTTTCTTT. It translates to CASNDVGRYTEAFF.

V gene TRBV10-3 combines with J gene TRBJ2-1; tentative D call: TRBD1 (6 bases). CDR3 length equals 13 residues. The V gene lost 3 bases and the J gene lost 9 bases, with 12 bases spanning the gap. The germline V gene encodes CDR1 ENHRY and CDR2 SYGVKD. Written as DNA, the CDR3 is TGTGCCATCAGTGAATCAGGGGTAGTTGAGCAGTTCTTC. Translating it yields CAISESGVVEQFF.

The V gene is TRBV5-1, the J gene TRBJ1-1, with TRBD1 as a possible D gene (5 bases). The CDR3 is 13 amino acids. CDR1 and CDR2 from the germline V gene are SGHRS and YFSETQ. The V gene lost 3 bases and the J gene lost 1 base, with 7 bases spanning the gap. The DNA of the CDR3 is TGCGCCAGCAGCTGGACAACGAACACTGAAGCTTTCTTT. Translated, it gives CASSWTTNTEAFF.

The genes are TRBV29-1 and TRBJ2-2, with 7 positions matching TRBD2. The germline gives CDR1 SQVTM, CDR2 ANQGSEA. J gave up 4 bases and V 2 bases, and 4 bases lay outside the gene matches. CDR3 length: 14 amino acids. The CDR3 DNA sequence: TGCAGCGTTGAAACAGCGGGATTCACCGGGGAGCTGTTTTTT. Translation gives CSVETAGFTGELFF.